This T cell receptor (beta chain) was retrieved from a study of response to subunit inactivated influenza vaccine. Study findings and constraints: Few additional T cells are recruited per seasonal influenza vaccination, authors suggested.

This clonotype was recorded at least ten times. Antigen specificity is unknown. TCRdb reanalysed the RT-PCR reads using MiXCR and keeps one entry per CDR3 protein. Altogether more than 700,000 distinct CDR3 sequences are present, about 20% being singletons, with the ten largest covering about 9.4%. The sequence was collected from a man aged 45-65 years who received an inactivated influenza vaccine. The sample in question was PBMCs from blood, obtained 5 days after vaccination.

The CDR3 loop reads CASSLGNPGSQPQHF. The CDR3 coding sequence is TGTGCCAGCAGTTTGGGCAATCCGGGAAGTCAGCCCCAGCATTTT. This chain joins TRBV12-3 or TRBV12-4 and TRBJ1-5; no firm D call. The length of the CDR3 is 15 residues. Trimming took 3 bases from V and 6 from J, leaving 15 bases between them.